One sample yielded the 22 T cell receptor beta chains listed below, sequenced in a study of Graves' ophthalmopathy and Graves' hyperthyroidism. Amplified material comprised TCR beta CDR3 regions derived from RNA transcripts. An opening RT-PCR round employed HTBI primers and preceded a second-round multiplex PCR. A single record per CDR3 protein comes from TCRdb applying MiXCR to the multiplex PCR reads. The sample lists around 600,000 distinct CDR3 sequences, under 50% occurring once. Sequences were obtained from peripheral blood. These receptors were collected from an adult man with Graves' ophthalmopathy.

Comments on this clonotype: A single base separates this from a much larger clone, so it may be a read error. This chain joins TRBV20-1 and TRBJ2-7, with 7 bases matching TRBD2. The germline gives CDR1 DFQATT, CDR2 SNEGSKA (reference sequence). After removal of 5 bases from V and 3 bases from J, the junction contained 10 bases not matched to a gene. The CDR3 sequence is 14 residues long. CDR3 DNA: TGCAGTGCTGAGGGACTACCAACGAACTACGAGCAGTACTTC. Its translation is CSAEGLPTNYEQYF.

This clonotype has only one observation. This is likely a read error, given that the CDR3 carries no conserved phenylalanine or tryptophan at its end. The DNA is left out, because the CDR3 cannot be placed on it with certainty; the CDR3 is given as TCRdb lists it. The V call is TRBV10-3, the J call TRBJ1-4. The CDR3 spans 11 amino acids, including both terminal residues. Germline CDR1 reads ENHRY; CDR2 reads SYGVKD. CDR3: CAISESGSGLG.

In this sample, this clonotype turned up many times. This chain links TRBV7-9 with TRBJ2-2, with D perhaps TRBD1 (5 bases). Germline V gives CDR1 SEHNR, CDR2 FQNEAQ (reference sequence). V lost 5 bases, J lost 0 bases, and 7 bases lay in between. The CDR3 totals 14 residues. The CDR3 sequence is CASSKTANTGELFF. The DNA of the CDR3 is TGTGCCAGCAGCAAGACAGCGAACACCGGGGAGCTGTTTTTT.

Concerning this clonotype: A much more abundant neighbour one base away suggests this may be a read error. The V and J genes are TRBV19 and TRBJ1-1, with 7 positions matching TRBD1. This CDR3 comprises 14 residues. Germline-derived CDR1 and CDR2 are LNHDA and SQIVND (reference sequence). J was trimmed by 1 base and V by 4 bases; bases with no gene match: 3. This chain's CDR3 is CASSTGDRNTEAFF. In DNA, the CDR3 is TGTGCCAGTAGTACAGGGGACAGGAACACTGAAGCTTTCTTT.

This clonotype has ten or more counts. This chain links TRBV7-9 with TRBJ2-7, with 8 bases matching TRBD1. The CDR3 is made up of 15 amino acids. Germline lookup yields CDR1 SEHNR and CDR2 FQNEAQ (reference sequence). V shed 1 base and J 3 bases; nucleotides not matched to a gene: 5. CDR3 DNA: TGTGCCAGCAGCTTAGTTGGTACAGGGGGCTACGAGCAGTACTTC. Its protein product is CASSLVGTGGYEQYF.

In this sample, this clonotype turned up a few times. The chain links TRBV9 to TRBJ1-3; tentative D call: TRBD1 (6 bases). CDR1 SGDLS and CDR2 YYNGEE come from the germline V gene. The CDR3 is made up of 17 amino acids. Trimming took 3 bases from V and 8 from J, leaving 24 bases between them. CDR3 sequence: CASSAPGAGVRTDTIYF. As DNA, the CDR3 is TGTGCCAGCAGCGCCCCGGGAGCAGGGGTCCGGACTGACACCATATATTTT.

This clonotype has a count of ten or more. This sequence joins TRBV29-1 and TRBJ1-5; D unresolved. V lost 2 bases and J 5 bases, leaving 10 bases between the germline ends. CDR3 size: 13 residues. Looked up from germline, CDR1 is SQVTM and CDR2 is ANQGSEA. As DNA, the CDR3 is TGCAGCGTTGAATCGGGAGACGATCAGCCCCAGCATTTT. Its translation is CSVESGDDQPQHF. The variable domain in full, with the rest retrieved from reference TRBV29-1 and TRBJ1-5, is SAVISQKPSRDICQRGTSLTIQCQVDSQVTMMFWYRQQPGQSLTLIATANQGSEATYESGFVIDKFPISRPNLTFSTLTVSNMSPEDSSIYLCSVESGDDQPQHFGDGTRLSIL.

The genes are TRBV6-5 and TRBJ1-1; unclear D gene. This CDR3 is 15 amino acids long. Trimming removed 0 bases at V and 1 base at J, with 9 bases between. Germline V gene data show CDR1 as MNHEY and CDR2 as SVGAGI. The CDR3 sequence is CASSYSAAENTEAFF. The CDR3 nucleotides read TGTGCCAGCAGTTACTCGGCGGCAGAGAACACTGAAGCTTTCTTT.

As concerns this clonotype: Here the CDR3 omits its conserved ending phenylalanine or tryptophan, so a read error is the likely source. The DNA is left out, because the CDR3 cannot be placed on it with certainty; the CDR3 is given as TCRdb lists it. This chain's CDR3 is CASSPHVAGP. The chain recombines TRBV11-2 with TRBJ2-2; TRBD2 is taken as the D call from the table, unchecked against the DNA. Germline CDR1 and CDR2: SGHAT and FQNNGV. Including both end residues, the CDR3 is 10 amino acids long.

Worth noting for this clonotype: Just one base apart from a much larger clone, this may be a read error. V usage is TRBV24-1 and J usage is TRBJ2-7; D is perhaps TRBD1 (5 bases). Germline V gene data show CDR1 as KGHDR and CDR2 as SFDVKD. This CDR3 has 11 residues. Trimming stripped 11 bases from V and 4 bases from J, with 11 bases between. The DNA for the CDR3 is TGTGCCAGTAGACAGAGGTACGAGCAGTACTTC. Encoded protein: CASRQRYEQYF.

The sample holds many counts of this clonotype. This chain joins TRBV29-1 and TRBJ1-2; tentative D call: TRBD1 (5 bases). Germline CDR1 and CDR2: SQVTM and ANQGSEA. Trimming took off 3 bases at V and 1 base at J, with 9 bases between the two ends. The CDR3 covers 13 residues. The CDR3 spells CSVDARDNYGYTF. CDR3 coding DNA: TGCAGCGTTGACGCCAGGGATAACTATGGCTACACCTTC.

The chain recombines TRBV20-1 with TRBJ2-2; 8 bases map to TRBD1. CDR1 and CDR2 (germline): DFQATT, SNEGSKA (reference sequence). V lost 4 bases to trimming and J lost 1 base; unmatched junction nucleotides: 2. This CDR3 has 14 residues. The CDR3 sequence is CSAIGTGNTGELFF. In DNA form, the CDR3 reads TGCAGTGCTATAGGGACAGGGAACACCGGGGAGCTGTTTTTT.

The CDR3 DNA is TGCGCCAGCAGCTTGGAGGACAGGGGAAGAGGTCAGCCCCAGCATTTT. This gives the protein CASSLEDRGRGQPQHF. The V gene is TRBV5-1, the J gene TRBJ1-5; the match to TRBD1 covers 9 bases. CDR1 and CDR2 from the germline V gene are SGHRS and YFSETQ. Trimming took 0 bases from V and 6 from J; bases not matched to a gene: 7. The CDR3 contains 16 residues.

At least ten counts were recorded for this clonotype. J is TRBJ2-7 and V is TRBV24-1; the match to TRBD1 covers 9 bases. This CDR3 spans 15 amino acids. Germline V gene sequence: CDR1 KGHDR, CDR2 SFDVKD. Trimming cost V 4 bases and J 2 bases; bases outside gene matches: 5. The CDR3 spells CATSETGTGPYEQYF. CDR3 nucleotides: TGTGCCACCAGTGAGACCGGGACAGGGCCCTACGAGCAGTACTTC.

CDR3 protein: CSVIPGQNTEAFF. DNA of the CDR3: TGCAGCGTGATACCGGGACAGAACACTGAAGCTTTCTTT. The chain employs TRBV29-1 and TRBJ1-1; a weak D match, TRBD1 (6 bases). Trimming stripped 6 bases from V and 1 base from J, with 12 bases between. The germline CDR1 and CDR2 sequences are SQVTM and ANQGSEA. CDR3 length equals 13 residues.

In its sample, this clonotype was seen many times. The chain combines TRBV5-6 with TRBJ1-4; D is possibly TRBD1 (6 bases). In germline, CDR1 is SGHDT, CDR2 YYEEEE. The V end lost 4 bases, the J end lost 7 bases, and 14 bases lay between the germline ends. The CDR3 sequence is 14 residues long. CDR3: CASSAPGHTEKLFF. The CDR3 DNA sequence: TGTGCCAGCAGCGCCCCGGGACATACTGAAAAACTGTTTTTT.

About this clonotype itself: This could be a read error, since a much larger clone is one nucleotide away. The chain has TRBV12-3 or TRBV12-4 and TRBJ1-5; maybe TRBD1 (6 bases). The CDR3 is 16 amino acids. The CDR3 here is CAGSSGTPYSNQPQHF. In DNA, the CDR3 is TGTGCCGGCAGTTCCGGGACACCCTATAGCAATCAGCCCCAGCATTTT.

This clonotype was counted at least ten times. The chain combines TRBV5-8 with TRBJ1-1; D ambiguous. CDR1 and CDR2 from the germline V gene are SGHTS and YDEGEE. The CDR3 sequence is 12 residues long. V was pared by 3 bases and J by 4 bases, with 7 bases between. This CDR3 reads CASSSPPTEAFF. The CDR3 nucleotides read TGTGCCAGCAGCTCCCCCCCCACTGAAGCTTTCTTT.

This clonotype was seen ten or more times. This rearrangement joins TRBV7-9 to TRBJ2-7; unclear D gene. Germline CDR1 reads SEHNR; CDR2 reads FQNEAQ (reference sequence). The CDR3 runs 14 residues. V was pared by 0 bases and J by 2 bases, with 8 bases between. The CDR3 DNA reads as TGTGCCAGCAGCTTAGCAGTACAAACCTACGAGCAGTACTTC. Translated, it gives CASSLAVQTYEQYF. Full variable domain (remainder filled in from reference TRBV7-9 and TRBJ2-7): DTGVSQNPRHKITKRGQNVTFRCDPISEHNRLYWYRQTLGQGPEFLTYFQNEAQLEKSRLLSDRFSAERPKGSFSTLEIQRTEQGDSAMYLCASSLAVQTYEQYFGPGTRLTVT.

The genes are TRBV10-3 and TRBJ2-7; 7 nucleotides match TRBD2. V lost 4 bases to trimming and J lost 0 bases; unmatched junction nucleotides: 6. CDR1 is ENHRY, CDR2 SYGVKD, per germline. This CDR3 contains 15 residues. The CDR3 sequence: CAISGASGHSYEQYF. The DNA for the CDR3 is TGTGCCATCAGTGGGGCTAGCGGCCACTCCTACGAGCAGTACTTC.

J is TRBJ1-4 and V is TRBV7-9; D is uncertain. The V and J ends lost 8 bases and 7 bases respectively, with 17 bases between them. From germline, CDR1 is SEHNR and CDR2 FQNEAQ (reference sequence). The CDR3 totals 14 residues. In DNA form, the CDR3 reads TGTGCCAGCCCCCTGGAGGGTGTGGTTGAAAAACTGTTTTTT. Protein: CASPLEGVVEKLFF. Drawing the rest from reference TRBV7-9 and TRBJ1-4, the complete variable domain is DTGVSQNPRHKITKRGQNVTFRCDPISEHNRLYWYRQTLGQGPEFLTYFQNEAQLEKSRLLSDRFSAERPKGSFSTLEIQRTEQGDSAMYLCASPLEGVVEKLFFGSGTQLSVL.

This clonotype has at least ten counts. The chain is built from TRBV5-5 and TRBJ1-2; D is unclear. In germline, CDR1 is SGHKS, CDR2 YYEKEE (reference sequence). V was shortened by 2 bases and J by 4 bases, with 12 bases between the two germline ends. The CDR3 covers 14 residues. For the CDR3, the DNA is TGTGCCAGCAGCTTTGAAGGAATACCCTATGGCTACACCTTC. Its protein is CASSFEGIPYGYTF.